Shown below are 21 T cell receptor beta chains from a single sample sequenced in a study of cytomegalovirus exposure and HLA in healthy donors. Profiled with immunoSEQ multiplex PCR; TCRdb holds only in-frame clones, not every one. The sample holds approximately 72,000 clones, roughly 94% seen once. Specimen: PBMCs. These receptor sequences come from a woman aged 18-29 years in good health and CMV-seronegative.

This chain uses TRBV18 with TRBJ1-1; D is unclear. V was cut by 2 bases and J by 4 bases, with 14 bases left in between. The CDR3 is 15 residues long. In germline, CDR1 is KGHSH, CDR2 LQKENI. CDR3: CASSPFKGVGTEAFF. The DNA of the CDR3 is TGTGCCAGCTCACCATTTAAGGGAGTGGGCACTGAAGCTTTCTTT.

The rearrangement uses TRBV28 and TRBJ2-3, with 9 nucleotides matching TRBD2. The CDR3 runs 15 residues. The V and J ends lost 1 base and 4 bases, in that order; junction bases with no gene match: 3. In germline, CDR1 is MDHEN, CDR2 SYDVKM. Here the CDR3 DNA reads TGTGCCAGCAGTTTATATGGGACTAGCTCAGATACGCAGTATTTT. Translated: CASSLYGTSSDTQYF.

The J gene is TRBJ2-7, the V gene TRBV13; possible D gene TRBD1, 6 bases. Germline V gives CDR1 PRHDT, CDR2 FYEKMQ (reference sequence). The V end was cut by 4 bases, the J end by 3 bases, with 10 bases between. The CDR3 has 13 residues. CDR3 in amino acids: CASSSDRSYEQYF. The DNA of the CDR3 is TGTGCCAGCAGCTCAGACAGGAGCTACGAGCAGTACTTC. The full variable domain, with the rest looked up from reference TRBV13 and TRBJ2-7, is AAGVIQSPRHLIKEKRETATLKCYPIPRHDTVYWYQQGPGQDPQFLISFYEKMQSDKGSIPDRFSAQQFSDYHSELNMSSLELGDSALYFCASSSDRSYEQYFGPGTRLTVT.

The chain is built from TRBV7-9 and TRBJ2-1; D might be TRBD2 (6 bases). CDR3 length: 13 amino acids. V shed 1 base and J shed 9 bases, with 10 bases lying between them. Germline-derived CDR1 and CDR2 are SEHNR and FQNEAQ (reference sequence). This CDR3 is CASSLDQGGEQFF. The CDR3 DNA reads TGTGCCAGCAGCTTAGATCAGGGAGGTGAGCAGTTCTTC.

V is TRBV7-8 and J is TRBJ2-3, with D possibly being TRBD2 (5 bases). Deletions cut 1 base from V and 8 bases from J, with 13 bases between. There are 14 residues in the CDR3. Germline CDR1 SGHVS, CDR2 FQNEAQ. This CDR3 reads CASSLVGSGGTQYF. In DNA form, the CDR3 reads TGTGCCAGCAGCTTAGTAGGGTCAGGAGGTACGCAGTATTTT.

The gene calls are TRBV5-1 and TRBJ2-2; D is possibly TRBD1 (6 bases). Trimming pared 0 bases from V and 4 bases from J, leaving 10 bases between. The CDR3 contains 15 residues. Germline CDR1 is SGHRS and CDR2 is YFSETQ. CDR3 region: CASSLVVGGTGELFF. CDR3 DNA sequence: TGCGCCAGCAGCTTGGTTGTAGGGGGCACCGGGGAGCTGTTTTTT.

This chain connects TRBV4-2 to TRBJ2-5, with D tentatively TRBD1 (8 bases). Germline CDR1 reads LGHNA; CDR2 reads YNFKEQ. The V and J ends lost 4 bases and 1 base respectively, with 25 bases between them. CDR3 size: 19 residues. The CDR3 here is CASSLRPQGGARPQETQYF. CDR3 in DNA: TGTGCCAGCAGCCTCCGACCACAGGGGGGGGCAAGACCCCAAGAGACCCAGTACTTC.

The CDR3 region is CASSDRQGRRTDTQYF. The CDR3, as DNA: TGTGCCAGCAGTGACCGACAGGGTCGGCGCACAGATACGCAGTATTTT. This sequence joins TRBV25-1 and TRBJ2-3; TRBD1 agrees at 7 bases. The CDR3 loop spans 16 amino acids. J gave up 1 base and V 3 bases, and 7 bases lay outside the gene matches. CDR1 and CDR2 from the germline V gene are MGHDK and SYGVNS.

A single count supports this clone. This chain connects TRBV7-9 to TRBJ2-6, with a weak D call TRBD1 (5 bases). Trimming pared 4 bases from V and 0 bases from J, leaving 10 bases between. The CDR3 extends over 16 amino acids. Germline V gene sequence: CDR1 SEHNR, CDR2 FQNEAQ (reference sequence). This chain's CDR3 is CASSSTGSSGANVLTF. CDR3 DNA sequence: TGTGCCAGCAGCTCCACAGGAAGCTCTGGGGCCAACGTCCTGACTTTC. Full variable domain (rest looked up from reference TRBV7-9 and TRBJ2-6): DTGVSQNPRHKITKRGQNVTFRCDPISEHNRLYWYRQTLGQGPEFLTYFQNEAQLEKSRLLSDRFSAERPKGSFSTLEIQRTEQGDSAMYLCASSSTGSSGANVLTFGAGSRLTVL.

This clone was picked up one time. V and J are TRBV15 and TRBJ1-1; no reliable D call. V lost 0 bases to trimming and J lost 7 bases, with 6 bases between them. Germline CDR1 reads LNHNV; CDR2 reads YYDKDF (reference sequence). The CDR3 has 12 amino acids. The CDR3, as DNA: TGTGCCACCAGCAGAGAGGGCAGTGAAGCTTTCTTT. Residues: CATSREGSEAFF.

This clone was counted a single time. The rearrangement uses TRBV9 and TRBJ1-4; TRBD1 is a possible D gene (6 bases). The germline V gene has CDR1 SGDLS and CDR2 YYNGEE. Trimming removed 1 base from V and 4 bases from J, with 11 bases in between. The CDR3 has 15 residues. CDR3: CASSVTTGDNEKLFF. The CDR3 coding sequence is TGTGCCAGCAGCGTAACGACAGGAGATAATGAAAAACTGTTTTTT.

This sequence joins TRBV19 and TRBJ1-4; 10 bases align to TRBD1. The CDR3 totals 16 residues. Germline V lookup: CDR1 LNHDA, CDR2 SQIVND (reference sequence). V trimming: 4 bases; J trimming: 1 base; junction bases outside the gene matches: 3. CDR3 nucleotides: TGTGCCAGTAGTAAGGGACAGGGGATAACTAATGAAAAACTGTTTTTT. Translating it yields CASSKGQGITNEKLFF. The variable domain in full, completed from reference TRBV19 and TRBJ1-4, reads DGGITQSPKYLFRKEGQNVTLSCEQNLNHDAMYWYRQDPGQGLRLIYYSQIVNDFQKGDIAEGYSVSREKKESFPLTVTSAQKNPTAFYLCASSKGQGITNEKLFFGSGTQLSVL.

This clone was detected only a few times. J is TRBJ2-5 and V is TRBV6-1; 8 nucleotides line up with TRBD1. The CDR3 covers 15 residues. V shed 7 bases, J shed 2 bases, and the junction held 9 bases outside the gene matches. Germline CDR1 is MNHNS and CDR2 is SASEGT. CDR3 in amino acids: CASTRTGNGQETQYF. In DNA form, the CDR3 reads TGTGCCAGCACTCGGACAGGGAATGGGCAAGAGACCCAGTACTTC.

The chain couples TRBV5-1 to TRBJ1-1, with TRBD1 matching over 7 bases. Losses at the gene ends were 3 bases for V and 1 base for J; bases not matched to a gene: 3. The CDR3 runs 14 residues. The germline V gene encodes CDR1 SGHRS and CDR2 YFSETQ. The CDR3 loop reads CASSWTGENTEAFF. CDR3 DNA sequence: TGCGCCAGCAGCTGGACAGGTGAGAACACTGAAGCTTTCTTT.

This sequence joins TRBV5-1 and TRBJ2-3, with 11 bases fitting TRBD1. This CDR3 region has 16 residues. The V gene's germline CDR1 is SGHRS and CDR2 YFSETQ. V lost 4 bases to trimming and J lost 1 base; unmatched junction nucleotides: 5. The CDR3 spells CASSLGQGARTDTQYF. For the CDR3, the DNA is TGCGCCAGCAGCCTCGGACAGGGGGCCCGCACAGATACGCAGTATTTT.

In the case of this clone: At the DNA level, this CDR3 is encoded by other sequences in the same sample as well. The chain links TRBV28 to TRBJ2-7; maybe TRBD1 (6 bases). Germline V gene lookup returns CDR1 MDHEN and CDR2 SYDVKM. The V end was cut by 5 bases, the J end by 2 bases, with 16 bases between. The CDR3 totals 15 residues. The CDR3 loop reads CASSQGQGFTYEQYF. The CDR3, as DNA: TGTGCCAGCAGTCAGGGACAAGGATTTACCTACGAGCAGTACTTC. Together with reference TRBV28 and TRBJ2-7, the CDR3 gives the full variable domain: DVKVTQSSRYLVKRTGEKVFLECVQDMDHENMFWYRQDPGLGLRLIYFSYDVKMKEKGDIPEGYSVSREKKERFSLILESASTNQTSMYLCASSQGQGFTYEQYFGPGTRLTVT.

V is TRBV11-2 and J is TRBJ2-7; 9 bases agree with TRBD1. CDR3 size: 15 residues. The ends lost 7 bases at V and 7 bases at J; junction bases unmatched: 14. The germline CDR1 and CDR2 sequences are SGHAT and FQNNGV. CDR3: CASTRPGQGVGEQYF. CDR3 DNA: TGTGCCAGCACCCGGCCGGGACAGGGAGTCGGGGAGCAGTACTTC.

The rearrangement links TRBV9 to TRBJ2-7; 9 bases map to TRBD1. The V and J ends lost 3 bases and 8 bases, in that order; junction bases with no gene match: 15. CDR1 and CDR2 (germline): SGDLS, YYNGEE. The CDR3 consists of 16 residues. The CDR3, as DNA: TGTGCCAGCAGCGGACAACTTTGGACAGGGGAGAATAAGCAGTACTTC. Amino acid sequence: CASSGQLWTGENKQYF.

The rearrangement links TRBV4-2 to TRBJ2-7, with D unclear. Germline V gene data show CDR1 as LGHNA and CDR2 as YNFKEQ. V was trimmed by 1 base and J by 4 bases, leaving 14 bases between them. The CDR3 is 15 residues long. CDR3 protein: CASSQGDSKTYEQYF. The CDR3 DNA reads as TGTGCCAGCAGCCAAGGCGACTCAAAGACGTACGAGCAGTACTTC.

The gene calls are TRBV27 and TRBJ1-4, with 9 bases that match TRBD1. Looked up from germline, CDR1 is MNHEY and CDR2 is SMNVEV (reference sequence). The CDR3 loop spans 15 amino acids. Trimming took 3 bases from V and 7 from J; bases not matched to a gene: 6. The CDR3 loop reads CASSFIQGAGEKLFF. Here the CDR3 DNA reads TGTGCCAGCAGTTTTATACAGGGGGCCGGTGAAAAACTGTTTTTT.

The CDR3 spells CASSLGGQGIYNEQFF. The CDR3 DNA reads TGTGCCAGCAGCTTAGGGGGGCAGGGGATATACAATGAGCAGTTCTTC. The rearrangement joins TRBV7-8 to TRBJ2-1, with a possible D match to TRBD1 (6 bases). The CDR3 covers 16 residues. The ends were cut back, 1 base at V and 4 bases at J, with 14 bases in the middle. The V gene's germline CDR1 is SGHVS and CDR2 FQNEAQ.